This entry is about one T cell receptor beta chain. Sequenced by immunoSEQ multiplex PCR; TCRdb stores in-frame clones only, minus some. The data hold more than 1,200,000 clones, with less than 99% observed a single time. The sample belongs to a study of shared clonotypes between healthy human individuals. As for the study in general: The cohort had two women and a few men, ages 18 to 49.

The germline V gene has CDR1 MGHRA and CDR2 YSYEKL. V lost 1 base, J lost 5 bases, and 17 bases lay in between. The CDR3 runs to 17 residues. The receptor was derived from a man under 40 in good health. Input material: naive CD4+ T cells sorted from blood. Described subset: CD45RA+ positively selected. The genes are TRBV4-1 and TRBJ1-4, with D possibly matching TRBD1 (5 bases). CDR3: CASSQGNGPGQNEKLFF. The CDR3 DNA is TGCGCCAGCAGCCAAGGGAACGGTCCGGGGCAGAATGAAAAACTGTTTTTT.